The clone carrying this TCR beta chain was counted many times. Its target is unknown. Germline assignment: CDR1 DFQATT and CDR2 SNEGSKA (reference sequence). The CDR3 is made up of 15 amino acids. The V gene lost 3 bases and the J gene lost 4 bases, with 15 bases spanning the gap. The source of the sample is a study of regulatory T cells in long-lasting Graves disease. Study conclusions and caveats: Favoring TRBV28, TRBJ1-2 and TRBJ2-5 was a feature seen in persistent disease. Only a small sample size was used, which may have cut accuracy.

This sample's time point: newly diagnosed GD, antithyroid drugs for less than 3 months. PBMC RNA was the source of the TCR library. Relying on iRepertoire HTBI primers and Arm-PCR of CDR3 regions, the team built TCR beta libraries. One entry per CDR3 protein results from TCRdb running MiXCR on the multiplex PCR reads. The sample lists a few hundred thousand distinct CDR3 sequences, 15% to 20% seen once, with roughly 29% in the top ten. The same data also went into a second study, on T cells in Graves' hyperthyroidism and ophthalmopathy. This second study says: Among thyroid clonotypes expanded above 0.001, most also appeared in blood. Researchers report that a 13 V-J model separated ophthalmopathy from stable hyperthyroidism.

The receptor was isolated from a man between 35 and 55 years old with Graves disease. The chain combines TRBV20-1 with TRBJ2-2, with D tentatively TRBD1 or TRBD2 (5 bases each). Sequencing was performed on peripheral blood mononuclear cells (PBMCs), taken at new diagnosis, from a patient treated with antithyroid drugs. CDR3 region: CSASGDPGGTGELFF. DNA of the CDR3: TGCAGTGCTAGCGGGGACCCCGGCGGCACCGGGGAGCTGTTTTTT.